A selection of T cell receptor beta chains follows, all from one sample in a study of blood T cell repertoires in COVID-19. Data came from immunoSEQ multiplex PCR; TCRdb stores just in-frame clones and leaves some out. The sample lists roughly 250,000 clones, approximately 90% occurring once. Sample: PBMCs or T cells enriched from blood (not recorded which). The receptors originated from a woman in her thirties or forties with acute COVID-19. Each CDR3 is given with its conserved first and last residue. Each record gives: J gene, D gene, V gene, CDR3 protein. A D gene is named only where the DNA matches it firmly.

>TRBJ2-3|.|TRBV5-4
CASSGFLALEGDTQYF
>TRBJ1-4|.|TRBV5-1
CASSLSGVGIEKLFF
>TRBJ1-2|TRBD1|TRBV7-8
CASSLWTGKKDYGYTF
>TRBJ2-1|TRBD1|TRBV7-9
CASSLGDRVYNEQFF
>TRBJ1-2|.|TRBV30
CAWAAGNYGYTF
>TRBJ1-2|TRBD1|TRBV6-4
CASRRGQGSGYGYTF
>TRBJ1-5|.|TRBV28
CASIPRVQGGQPQHF
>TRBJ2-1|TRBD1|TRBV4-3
CASSQDLPGRGQGNEQFF
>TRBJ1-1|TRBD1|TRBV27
CASRVRQGANTEAFF
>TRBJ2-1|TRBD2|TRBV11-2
CASSSTSGSTEQFF
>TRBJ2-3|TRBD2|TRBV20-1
CSASIGAGPTDTQYF
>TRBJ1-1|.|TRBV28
CASSPEGGDTEAFF
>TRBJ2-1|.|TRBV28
CASQPRWAGSYNEQFF
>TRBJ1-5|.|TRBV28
CASSLRGSNQPQHF
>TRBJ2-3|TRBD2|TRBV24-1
CATSDPGTSGRATDTQYF
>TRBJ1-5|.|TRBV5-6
CASSLRGGESQPQHF
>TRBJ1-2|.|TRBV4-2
CASSPSRSGYTF
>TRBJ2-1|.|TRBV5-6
CASSLLWSNPAGEQFF
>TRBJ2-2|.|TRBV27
CASTPDRLRGGELFF
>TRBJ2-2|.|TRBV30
CAWSVPGGTGELFF
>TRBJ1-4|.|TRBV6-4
CASSDSRDNNEKLFF
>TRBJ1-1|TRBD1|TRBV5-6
CATKKGDRVYNEAFF
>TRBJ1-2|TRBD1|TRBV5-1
CASSLGTGEGYTF
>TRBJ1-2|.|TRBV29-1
CSVEGHRVEYGYTF
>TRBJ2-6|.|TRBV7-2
CASSLRISGANVLTF
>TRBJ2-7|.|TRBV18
CASSPRTGSYEQYF
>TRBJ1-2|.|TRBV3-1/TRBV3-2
CASSPRGLGYGYTF
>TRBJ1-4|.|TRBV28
CASSRQLTNEKLFF
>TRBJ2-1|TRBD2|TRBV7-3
CASSSDSGRTNEQFF
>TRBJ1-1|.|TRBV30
CAWRARRNTEAFF
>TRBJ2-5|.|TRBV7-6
CASSSRGGETQYF
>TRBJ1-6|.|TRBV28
CASSAPGLYNSPLHF
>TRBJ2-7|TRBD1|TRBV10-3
CAISQKPGQGVLVPYEQYF
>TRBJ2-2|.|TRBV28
CASSLNTGELFF
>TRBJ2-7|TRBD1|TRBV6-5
CASSPDRSLEQYF
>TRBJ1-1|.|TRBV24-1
CATSALPRGDTEAFF